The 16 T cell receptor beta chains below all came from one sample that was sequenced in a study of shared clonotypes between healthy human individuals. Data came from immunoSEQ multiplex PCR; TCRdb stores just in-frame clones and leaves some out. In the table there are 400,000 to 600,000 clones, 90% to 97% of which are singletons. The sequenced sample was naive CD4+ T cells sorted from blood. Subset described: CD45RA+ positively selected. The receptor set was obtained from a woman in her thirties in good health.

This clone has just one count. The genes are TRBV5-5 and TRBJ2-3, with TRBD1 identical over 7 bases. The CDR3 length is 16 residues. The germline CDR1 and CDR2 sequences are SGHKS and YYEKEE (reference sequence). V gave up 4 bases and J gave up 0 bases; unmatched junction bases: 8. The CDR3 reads CASSPRGTKSTDTQYF. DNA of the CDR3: TGTGCCAGCAGCCCCAGGGGGACAAAGAGCACAGATACGCAGTATTTT. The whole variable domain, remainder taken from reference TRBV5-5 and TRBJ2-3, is DAGVTQSPTHLIKTRGQQVTLRCSPISGHKSVSWYQQVLGQGPQFIFQYYEKEERGRGNFPDRFSARQFPNYSSELNVNALLLGDSALYLCASSPRGTKSTDTQYFGPGTRLTVL.

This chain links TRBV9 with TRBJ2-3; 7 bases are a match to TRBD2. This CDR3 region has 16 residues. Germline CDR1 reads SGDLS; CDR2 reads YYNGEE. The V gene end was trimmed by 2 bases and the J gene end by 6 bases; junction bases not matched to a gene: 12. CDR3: CASSVVGGRIGDTQYF. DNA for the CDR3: TGTGCCAGCAGCGTGGTTGGCGGGAGAATAGGGGATACGCAGTATTTT.

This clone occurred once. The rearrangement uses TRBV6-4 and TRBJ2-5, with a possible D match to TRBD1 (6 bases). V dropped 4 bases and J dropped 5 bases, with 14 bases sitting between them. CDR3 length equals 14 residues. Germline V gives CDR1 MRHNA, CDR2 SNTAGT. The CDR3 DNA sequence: TGTGCCAGCAGTGTCTACGGGACATCTGAGACCCAGTACTTC. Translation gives CASSVYGTSETQYF.

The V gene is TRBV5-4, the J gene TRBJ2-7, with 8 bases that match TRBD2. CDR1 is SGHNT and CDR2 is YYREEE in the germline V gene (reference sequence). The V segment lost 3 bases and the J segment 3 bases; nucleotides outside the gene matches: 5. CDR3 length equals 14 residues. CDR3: CASSSPGLDYEQYF. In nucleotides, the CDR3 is TGTGCCAGCAGCTCCCCGGGACTAGACTACGAGCAGTACTTC.

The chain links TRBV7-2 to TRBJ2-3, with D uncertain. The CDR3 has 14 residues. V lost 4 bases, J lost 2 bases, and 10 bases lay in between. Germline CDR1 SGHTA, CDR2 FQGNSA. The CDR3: CASSSRRDTDTQYF. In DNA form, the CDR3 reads TGTGCCAGCAGCTCCCGAAGGGACACAGATACGCAGTATTTT.

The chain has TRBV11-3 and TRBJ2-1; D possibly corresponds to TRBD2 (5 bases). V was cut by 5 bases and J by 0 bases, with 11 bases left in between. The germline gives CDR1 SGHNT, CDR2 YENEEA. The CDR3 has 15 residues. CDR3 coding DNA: TGTGCCAGCAGCCCGGACTTCAGCTCCTACAATGAGCAGTTCTTC. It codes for CASSPDFSSYNEQFF.

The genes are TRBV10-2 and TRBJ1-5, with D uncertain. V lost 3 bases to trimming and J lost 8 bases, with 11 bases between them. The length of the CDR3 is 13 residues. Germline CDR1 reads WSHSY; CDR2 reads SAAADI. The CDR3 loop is CASSDRSGEPQHF. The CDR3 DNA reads TGCGCCAGCAGTGACAGGTCCGGGGAGCCCCAGCATTTT.

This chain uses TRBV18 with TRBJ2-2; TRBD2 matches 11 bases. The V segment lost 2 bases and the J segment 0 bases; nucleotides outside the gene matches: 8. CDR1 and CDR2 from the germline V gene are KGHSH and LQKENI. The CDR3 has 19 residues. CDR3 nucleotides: TGTGCCAGCTCACCAACTCTGGTAGCGGGAGGGCCGAACACCGGGGAGCTGTTTTTT. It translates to CASSPTLVAGGPNTGELFF.

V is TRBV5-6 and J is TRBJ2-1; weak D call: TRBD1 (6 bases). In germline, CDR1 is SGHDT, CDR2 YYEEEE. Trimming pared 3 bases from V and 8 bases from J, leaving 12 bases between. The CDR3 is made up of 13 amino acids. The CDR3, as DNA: TGTGCCAGCAGCTCATCAGGGGTGGATGAGCAGTTCTTC. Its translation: CASSSSGVDEQFF.

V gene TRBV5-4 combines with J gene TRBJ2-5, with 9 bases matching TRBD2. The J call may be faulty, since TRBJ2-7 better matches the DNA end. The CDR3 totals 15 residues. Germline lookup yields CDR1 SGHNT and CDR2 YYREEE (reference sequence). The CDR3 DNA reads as TGTGCCAGCAGCCCTAATAGCGGGAGTCAGTACGAGCAGTACTTC. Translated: CASSPNSGSQYEQYF.

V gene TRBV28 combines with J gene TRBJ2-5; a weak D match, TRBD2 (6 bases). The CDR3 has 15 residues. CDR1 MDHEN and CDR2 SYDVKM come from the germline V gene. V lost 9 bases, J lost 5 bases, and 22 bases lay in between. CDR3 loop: CASWRAVIFPETQYF. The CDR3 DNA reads TGTGCCAGTTGGAGGGCCGTTATCTTCCCTGAGACCCAGTACTTC.

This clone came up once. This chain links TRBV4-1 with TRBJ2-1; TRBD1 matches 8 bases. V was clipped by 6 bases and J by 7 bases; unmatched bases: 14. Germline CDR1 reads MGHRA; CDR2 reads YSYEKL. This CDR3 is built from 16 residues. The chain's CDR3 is CASRQMPGQVTNEQFF. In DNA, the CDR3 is TGCGCCAGCAGACAGATGCCGGGACAGGTAACTAATGAGCAGTTCTTC.

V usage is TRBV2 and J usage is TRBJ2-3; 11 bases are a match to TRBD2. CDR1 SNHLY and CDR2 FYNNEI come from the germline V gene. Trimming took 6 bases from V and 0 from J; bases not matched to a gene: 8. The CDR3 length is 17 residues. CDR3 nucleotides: TGTGCCAGCAGGACCCCGGGACTAGCGGCAAGCACAGATACGCAGTATTTT. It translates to CASRTPGLAASTDTQYF.

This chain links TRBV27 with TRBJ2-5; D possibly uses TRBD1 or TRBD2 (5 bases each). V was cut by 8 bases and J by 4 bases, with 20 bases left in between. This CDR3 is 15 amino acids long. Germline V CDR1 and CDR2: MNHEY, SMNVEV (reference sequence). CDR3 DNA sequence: TGTGCCAGCGGCTTCTTAAGGGGAGCCGTAGAGACCCAGTACTTC. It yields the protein CASGFLRGAVETQYF.

In nucleotides, the CDR3 is TGTGCCAGCAGCTTGGAAGGGATCTATGGCTACACCTTC. As protein: CASSLEGIYGYTF. This chain uses TRBV5-5 with TRBJ1-2; D gene ambiguous. The CDR3 has 13 amino acids. V dropped 0 bases and J dropped 4 bases, with 7 bases sitting between them. Germline CDR1 and CDR2: SGHKS and YYEKEE (reference sequence). Full variable domain (remainder filled in from reference TRBV5-5 and TRBJ1-2): DAGVTQSPTHLIKTRGQQVTLRCSPISGHKSVSWYQQVLGQGPQFIFQYYEKEERGRGNFPDRFSARQFPNYSSELNVNALLLGDSALYLCASSLEGIYGYTFGSGTRLTVV.

The CDR3 region is CASSRTTGLGEKLFF. CDR3 coding DNA: TGTGCCAGCTCACGAACGACAGGGTTGGGGGAAAAACTGTTTTTT. The chain employs TRBV18 and TRBJ1-4, with TRBD1 matching 7 bases. This CDR3 contains 15 residues. J lost 8 bases, V lost 4 bases, and 10 bases had no gene match. Germline V CDR1 and CDR2: KGHSH, LQKENI.